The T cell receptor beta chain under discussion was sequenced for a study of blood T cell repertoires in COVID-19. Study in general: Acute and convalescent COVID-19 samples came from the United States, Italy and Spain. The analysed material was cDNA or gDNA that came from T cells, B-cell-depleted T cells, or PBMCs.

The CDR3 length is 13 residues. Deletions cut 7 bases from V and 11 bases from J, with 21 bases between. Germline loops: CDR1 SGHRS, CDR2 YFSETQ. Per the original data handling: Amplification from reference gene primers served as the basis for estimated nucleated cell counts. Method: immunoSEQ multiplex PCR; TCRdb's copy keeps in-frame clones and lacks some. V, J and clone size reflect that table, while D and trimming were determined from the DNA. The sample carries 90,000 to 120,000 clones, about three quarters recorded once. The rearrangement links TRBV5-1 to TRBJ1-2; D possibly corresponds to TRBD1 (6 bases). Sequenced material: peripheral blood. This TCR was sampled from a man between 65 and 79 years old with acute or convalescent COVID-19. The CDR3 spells CASSSPAGEGYTF. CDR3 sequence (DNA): TGCGCCAGCTCCTCGCCGGCAGGGGAGGGTTACACCTTC.